This T cell receptor (beta chain) was identified in a study of cytomegalovirus exposure and HLA in healthy donors. This clone has more than one count but fewer than ten. What it recognizes is unknown. Other DNA sequences in this specimen translate into the identical CDR3. General study points: Among the most significant clusters, several appeared linked to common viral pathogens in a later analysis.

Use of 60 Vbeta and 13 Jbeta primers characterized the PCR. Assay: immunoSEQ multiplex PCR; the TCRdb copy retains only in-frame clones and omits some. The sample yields some 90,000 clones, roughly 80% seen once. The V gene's germline CDR1 is LNHDA and CDR2 SQIVND (reference sequence). The V segment lost 4 bases and the J segment 5 bases; nucleotides outside the gene matches: 1. This CDR3 is built from 13 residues. The receptor was isolated from a man aged 30-40 years in good health and CMV-seronegative. V is TRBV19 and J is TRBJ1-5, with TRBD1 matching 8 bases. Sequencing was carried out using PBMCs. The CDR3 is CASSTQGDQPQHF. The CDR3 region has the DNA TGTGCCAGTAGTACACAGGGGGATCAGCCCCAGCATTTT. The whole variable domain, remainder taken from reference TRBV19 and TRBJ1-5, is DGGITQSPKYLFRKEGQNVTLSCEQNLNHDAMYWYRQDPGQGLRLIYYSQIVNDFQKGDIAEGYSVSREKKESFPLTVTSAQKNPTAFYLCASSTQGDQPQHFGDGTRLSIL.